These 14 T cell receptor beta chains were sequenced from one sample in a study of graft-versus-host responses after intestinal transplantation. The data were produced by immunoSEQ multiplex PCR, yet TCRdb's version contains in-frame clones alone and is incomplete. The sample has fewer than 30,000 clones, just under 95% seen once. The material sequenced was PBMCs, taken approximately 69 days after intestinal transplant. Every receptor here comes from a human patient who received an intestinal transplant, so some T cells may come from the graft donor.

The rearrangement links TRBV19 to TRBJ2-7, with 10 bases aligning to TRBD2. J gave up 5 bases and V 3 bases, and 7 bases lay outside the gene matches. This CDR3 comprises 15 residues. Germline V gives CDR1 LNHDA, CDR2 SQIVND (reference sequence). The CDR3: CASSIPLAGVDEQYF. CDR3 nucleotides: TGTGCCAGTAGTATCCCTCTAGCGGGAGTAGACGAGCAGTACTTC.

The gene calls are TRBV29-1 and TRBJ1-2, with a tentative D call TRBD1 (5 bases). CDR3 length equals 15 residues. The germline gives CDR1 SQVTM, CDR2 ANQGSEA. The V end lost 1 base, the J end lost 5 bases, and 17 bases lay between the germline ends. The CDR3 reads CSVEGSDRKKYGYTF. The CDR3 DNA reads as TGCAGCGTTGAAGGAAGTGACAGAAAAAAATATGGCTACACCTTC.

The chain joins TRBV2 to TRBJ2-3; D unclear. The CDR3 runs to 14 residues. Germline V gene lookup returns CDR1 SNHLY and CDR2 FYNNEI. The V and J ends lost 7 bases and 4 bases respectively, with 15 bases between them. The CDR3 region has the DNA TGTGCCAGCAACGAGATTCAGGTGTCAGATACGCAGTATTTT. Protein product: CASNEIQVSDTQYF.

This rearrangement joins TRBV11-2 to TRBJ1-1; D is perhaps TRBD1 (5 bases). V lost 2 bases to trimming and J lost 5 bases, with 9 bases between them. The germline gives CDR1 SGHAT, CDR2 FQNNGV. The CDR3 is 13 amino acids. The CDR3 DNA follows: TGTGCCAGCAGCTTACGGCGGGGGACTGAAGCTTTCTTT. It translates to CASSLRRGTEAFF.

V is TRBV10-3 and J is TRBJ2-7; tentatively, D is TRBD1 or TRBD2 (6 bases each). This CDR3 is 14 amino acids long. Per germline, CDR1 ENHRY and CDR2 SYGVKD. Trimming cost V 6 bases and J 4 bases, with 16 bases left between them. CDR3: CAIRPAGEVYEQYF. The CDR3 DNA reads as TGTGCCATCAGGCCGGCAGGGGAGGTGTACGAGCAGTACTTC.

The CDR3 loop reads CASSEAIGQDTQYF. The CDR3 DNA reads TGTGCCAGCAGTGAAGCGATCGGACAGGATACGCAGTATTTT. This chain connects TRBV6-1 to TRBJ2-3; D is possibly TRBD1 (6 bases). Per the germline V gene, CDR1 is MNHNS and CDR2 is SASEGT. CDR3 length: 14 residues. V was cut by 0 bases and J by 6 bases, with 10 bases left in between.

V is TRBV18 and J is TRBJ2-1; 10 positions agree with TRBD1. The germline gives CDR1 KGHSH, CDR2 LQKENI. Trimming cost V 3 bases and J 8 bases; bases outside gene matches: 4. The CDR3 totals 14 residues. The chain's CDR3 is CASSPGQGGYEQFF. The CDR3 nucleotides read TGTGCCAGCTCACCCGGACAGGGGGGTTATGAGCAGTTCTTC.

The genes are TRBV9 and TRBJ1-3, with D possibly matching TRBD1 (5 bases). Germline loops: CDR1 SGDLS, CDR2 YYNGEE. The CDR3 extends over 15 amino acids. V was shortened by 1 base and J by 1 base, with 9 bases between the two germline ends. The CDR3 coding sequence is TGTGCCAGCAGCGTAACGGGGGGTTCTGGAAACACCATATATTTT. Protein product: CASSVTGGSGNTIYF.

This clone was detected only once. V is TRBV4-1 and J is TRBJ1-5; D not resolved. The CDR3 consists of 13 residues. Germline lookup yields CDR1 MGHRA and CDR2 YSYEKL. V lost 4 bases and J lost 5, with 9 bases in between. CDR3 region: CASSRTAYQPQHF. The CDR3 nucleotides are TGCGCCAGCAGCCGGACTGCGTATCAGCCCCAGCATTTT.

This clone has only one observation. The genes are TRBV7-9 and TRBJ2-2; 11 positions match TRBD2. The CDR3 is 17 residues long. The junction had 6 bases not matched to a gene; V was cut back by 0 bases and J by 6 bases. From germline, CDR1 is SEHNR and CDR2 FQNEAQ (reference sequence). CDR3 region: CASSLALAGDGPGELFF. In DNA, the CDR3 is TGTGCCAGCAGCTTAGCACTAGCGGGAGATGGTCCCGGGGAGCTGTTTTTT.

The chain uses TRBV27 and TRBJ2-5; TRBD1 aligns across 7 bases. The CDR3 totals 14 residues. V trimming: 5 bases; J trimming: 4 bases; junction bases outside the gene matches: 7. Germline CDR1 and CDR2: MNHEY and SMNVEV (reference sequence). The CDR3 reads CASSPDRVRETQYF. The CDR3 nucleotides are TGTGCCAGCAGTCCAGACAGGGTACGAGAGACCCAGTACTTC.

CDR3 loop: CASSSAGTAGNTIYF. The CDR3 DNA sequence: TGTGCCAGCAGCTCCGCCGGGACAGCAGGAAACACCATATATTTT. The genes are TRBV28 and TRBJ1-3; 7 positions agree with TRBD1. The V and J ends lost 6 bases and 4 bases, in that order; junction bases with no gene match: 9. The CDR3 loop spans 15 amino acids. Germline CDR1 is MDHEN and CDR2 is SYDVKM.

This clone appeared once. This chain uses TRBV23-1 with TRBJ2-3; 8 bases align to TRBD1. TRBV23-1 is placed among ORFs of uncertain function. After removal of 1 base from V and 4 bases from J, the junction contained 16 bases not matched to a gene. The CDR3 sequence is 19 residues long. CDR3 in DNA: TGCGCCAGCAGTCAATTTTCAGGGGGCCATCATGGATGGGCAGATACGCAGTATTTT. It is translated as CASSQFSGGHHGWADTQYF.

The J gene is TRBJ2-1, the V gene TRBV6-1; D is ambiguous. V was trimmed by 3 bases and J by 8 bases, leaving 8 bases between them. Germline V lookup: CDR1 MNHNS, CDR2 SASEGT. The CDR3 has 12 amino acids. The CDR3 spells CASSDEWDEQFF. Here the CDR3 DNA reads TGTGCCAGCAGTGACGAATGGGATGAGCAGTTCTTC.